This T cell receptor beta chain was captured in a study of memory CD4+ T cells and cytomegalovirus serostatus. Sequencing was performed with immunoSEQ multiplex PCR; in TCRdb, only in-frame clones are kept and a portion is missing. The repertoire holds about 60,000 clones, with over 60% as singletons. For this clone: As yet, its antigen is unknown.

Single viable CD3+CD4+CD8-CD45RO+ cells were sorted as the memory CD4+ T cells. This CDR3 region has 16 residues. Trimming took 6 bases from V and 5 from J; bases not matched to a gene: 14. Germline V gene sequence: CDR1 LNHDA, CDR2 SQIVND (reference sequence). Overall study findings and caveats: Suggested: most of the CMV-linked TCR signature lies in CD4+ memory cells.

The gene calls are TRBV19 and TRBJ1-1; TRBD1 matches 8 bases. The sample was memory CD4+ T cells from blood. The TCR sequence derives from an adult in good health and CMV-seronegative. CDR3 DNA: TGTGCCAGTAGGATCGCAGGGCAGGGGGCGATTACTGAAGCTTTCTTT. Its protein is CASRIAGQGAITEAFF.